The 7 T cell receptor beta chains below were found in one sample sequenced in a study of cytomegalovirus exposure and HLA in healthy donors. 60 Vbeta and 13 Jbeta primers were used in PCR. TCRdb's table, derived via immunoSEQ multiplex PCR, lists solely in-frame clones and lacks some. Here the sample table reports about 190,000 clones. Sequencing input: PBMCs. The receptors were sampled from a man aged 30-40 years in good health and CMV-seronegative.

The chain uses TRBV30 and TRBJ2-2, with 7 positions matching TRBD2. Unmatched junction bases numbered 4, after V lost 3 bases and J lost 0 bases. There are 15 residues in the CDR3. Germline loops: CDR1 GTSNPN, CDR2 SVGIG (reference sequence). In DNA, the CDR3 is TGTGCCTGGAGGGGAGGGGTCCCGAACACCGGGGAGCTGTTTTTT. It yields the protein CAWRGGVPNTGELFF.

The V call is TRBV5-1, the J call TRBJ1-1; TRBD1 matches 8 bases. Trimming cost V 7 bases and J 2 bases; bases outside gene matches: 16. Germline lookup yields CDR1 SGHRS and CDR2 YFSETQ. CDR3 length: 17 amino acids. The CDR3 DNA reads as TGCGCCAGCTCCGAGACAGGGGTTCTTATTCCTAACACTGAAGCTTTCTTT. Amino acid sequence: CASSETGVLIPNTEAFF.

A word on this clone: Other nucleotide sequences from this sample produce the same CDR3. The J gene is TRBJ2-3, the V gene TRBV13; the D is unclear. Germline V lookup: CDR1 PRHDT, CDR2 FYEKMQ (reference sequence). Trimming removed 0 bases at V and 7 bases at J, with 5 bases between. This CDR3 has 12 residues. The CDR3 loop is CASSLGEYTQYF. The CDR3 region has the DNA TGTGCCAGCAGCTTAGGGGAGTATACGCAGTATTTT.

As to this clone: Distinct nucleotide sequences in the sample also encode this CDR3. CDR3 sequence (DNA): TGCGCCAGCAGCTTAAGACTAGCGGGGGGCCAGGAGACCCAGTACTTC. Residues: CASSLRLAGGQETQYF. The chain employs TRBV5-1 and TRBJ2-5, with 13 bases fitting TRBD2. The CDR3 is 16 amino acids. After removal of 2 bases from V and 5 bases from J, the junction contained 6 bases not matched to a gene. The germline gives CDR1 SGHRS, CDR2 YFSETQ.

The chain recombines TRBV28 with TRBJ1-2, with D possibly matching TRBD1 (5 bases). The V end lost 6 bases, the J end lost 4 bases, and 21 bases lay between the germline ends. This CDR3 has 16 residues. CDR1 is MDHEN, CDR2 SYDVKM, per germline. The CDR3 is CASRGPGGDKSYGYTF. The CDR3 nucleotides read TGTGCCAGCAGGGGTCCGGGAGGGGATAAGAGCTATGGCTACACCTTC.

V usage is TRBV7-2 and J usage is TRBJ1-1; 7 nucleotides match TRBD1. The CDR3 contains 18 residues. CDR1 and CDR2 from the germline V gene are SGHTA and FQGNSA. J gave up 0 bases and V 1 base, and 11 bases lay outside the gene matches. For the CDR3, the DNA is TGTGCCAGCAGCTTAGTGTCCGGGACAGCTACTTTGAACACTGAAGCTTTCTTT. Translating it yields CASSLVSGTATLNTEAFF.

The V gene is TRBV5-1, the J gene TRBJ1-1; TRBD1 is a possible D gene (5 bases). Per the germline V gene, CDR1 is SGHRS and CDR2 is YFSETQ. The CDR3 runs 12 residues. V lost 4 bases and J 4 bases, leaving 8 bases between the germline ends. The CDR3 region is CASSGAFTEAFF. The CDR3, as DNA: TGCGCCAGCAGCGGGGCCTTCACTGAAGCTTTCTTT.